This T cell receptor beta chain was sequenced in a study of identical twins. Study-wide findings and caveats: Cross-sectional statistics underpinned the conclusions; the same donors were not followed. Compared with models, monozygotic twins showed more out-of-frame TCR alpha sharing. The study found weaker excess twin sharing in beta out-of-frame sequences.

TCRdb recomputed calls from the 5' RACE reads with MiXCR, one row per CDR3 protein. The sample contains some 660,000 distinct CDR3 sequences, 8.6% of which appear only once. This CDR3 has 14 amino acids. V dropped 6 bases and J dropped 6 bases, with 18 bases sitting between them. Germline V gene sequence: CDR1 SGHTA, CDR2 FQGNSA. In this sample, this clonotype turned up a few times. Its antigen is unknown. The sample was also linked to a second study, of yellow fever vaccine responses in identical twins. This second report adds: Twins showed a vaccine T cell response that reportedly seemed partly convergent, partly personalized.

This chain uses TRBV7-2 with TRBJ2-7; D tentatively reads TRBD1 or TRBD2 (6 bases each). The origin of this receptor is a woman under 30 in good health. Specimen: PBMCs. The CDR3, as DNA: TGTGCCAGCAGAGTCCCGGGGGCCAAAACCGAGCAGTACTTC. Translation gives CASRVPGAKTEQYF.